This TCR beta chain was sequenced in a study of cytotoxic CD8 clonotypes in ibrutinib-treated CLL. This clone appeared a single time. Investigators sourced 1.5 to 2 micrograms of genomic DNA from cryopreserved PBMCs for TCR beta libraries. Targeted sequencing depth ranged from 1 in 200,000 to 1 in 1 million T cells. Repertoires were generated with immunoSEQ multiplex PCR, while TCRdb's copy carries only in-frame clones and drops some. The sample has approximately 150,000 clones, roughly 77% seen once. The germline CDR1 and CDR2 sequences are MDHEN and SYDVKM. The germline V and J ends were trimmed by 2 bases and 2 bases, with 10 bases remaining between them. This CDR3 has 14 amino acids.

Specimen: PBMCs, collected after 12 months of ibrutinib treatment. This TCR came from a human donor with chronic lymphocytic leukemia. V usage is TRBV28 and J usage is TRBJ2-7, with TRBD1 as a possible D gene (6 bases). The CDR3 coding sequence is TGTGCCAGCAGTTTAGCGGACAGAGCCTACGAGCAGTACTTC. Encoded protein: CASSLADRAYEQYF.